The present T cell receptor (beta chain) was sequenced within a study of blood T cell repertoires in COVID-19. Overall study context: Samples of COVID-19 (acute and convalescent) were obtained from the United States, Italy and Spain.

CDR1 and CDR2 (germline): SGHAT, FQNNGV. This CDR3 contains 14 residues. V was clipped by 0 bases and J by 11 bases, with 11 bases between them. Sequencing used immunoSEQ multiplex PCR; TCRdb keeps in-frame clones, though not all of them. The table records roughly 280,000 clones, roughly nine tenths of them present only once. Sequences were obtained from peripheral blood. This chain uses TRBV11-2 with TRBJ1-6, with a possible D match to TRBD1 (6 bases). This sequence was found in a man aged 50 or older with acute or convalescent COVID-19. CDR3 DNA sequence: TGTGCCAGCAGCTTAGAGGCAGGGGCCGCACCCCTCCACTTT. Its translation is CASSLEAGAAPLHF.